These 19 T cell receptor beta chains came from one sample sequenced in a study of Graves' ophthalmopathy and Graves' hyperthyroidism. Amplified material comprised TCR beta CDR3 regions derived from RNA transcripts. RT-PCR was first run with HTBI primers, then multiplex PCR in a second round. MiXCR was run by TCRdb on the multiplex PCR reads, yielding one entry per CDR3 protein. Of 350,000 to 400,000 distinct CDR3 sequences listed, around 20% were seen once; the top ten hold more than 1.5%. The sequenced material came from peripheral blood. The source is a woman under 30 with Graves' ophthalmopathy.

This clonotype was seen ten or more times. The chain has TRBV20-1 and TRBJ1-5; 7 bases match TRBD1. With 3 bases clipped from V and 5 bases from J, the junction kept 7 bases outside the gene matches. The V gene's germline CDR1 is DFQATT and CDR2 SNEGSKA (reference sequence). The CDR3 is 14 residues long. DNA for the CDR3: TGCAGTGCTAGCGGCAGGGGGATCCATCAGCCCCAGCATTTT. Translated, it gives CSASGRGIHQPQHF.

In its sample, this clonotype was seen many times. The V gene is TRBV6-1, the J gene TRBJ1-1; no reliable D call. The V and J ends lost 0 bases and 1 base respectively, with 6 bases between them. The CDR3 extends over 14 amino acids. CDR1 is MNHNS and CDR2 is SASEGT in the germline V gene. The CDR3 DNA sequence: TGTGCCAGCAGTGAAGCGGGCGCGAACACTGAAGCTTTCTTT. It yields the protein CASSEAGANTEAFF.

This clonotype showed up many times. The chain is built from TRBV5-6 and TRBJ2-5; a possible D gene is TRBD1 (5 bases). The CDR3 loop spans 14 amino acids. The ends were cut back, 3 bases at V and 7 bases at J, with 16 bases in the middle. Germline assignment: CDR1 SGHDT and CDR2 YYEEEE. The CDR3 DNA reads TGTGCCAGCAGCTCGACAGTCGCTGTCGGGACCCAGTACTTC. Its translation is CASSSTVAVGTQYF.

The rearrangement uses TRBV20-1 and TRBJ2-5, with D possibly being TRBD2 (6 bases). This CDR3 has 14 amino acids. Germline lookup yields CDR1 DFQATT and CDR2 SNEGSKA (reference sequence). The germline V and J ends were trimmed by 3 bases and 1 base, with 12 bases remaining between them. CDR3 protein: CSARPGSSQETQYF. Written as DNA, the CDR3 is TGCAGTGCTAGGCCCGGGAGTAGCCAAGAGACCCAGTACTTC.

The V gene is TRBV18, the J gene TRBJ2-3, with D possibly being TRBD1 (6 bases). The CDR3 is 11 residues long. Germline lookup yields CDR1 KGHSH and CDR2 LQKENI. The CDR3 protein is CAGASTDTQYF. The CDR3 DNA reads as TGTGCGGGGGCGAGCACAGATACGCAGTATTTT.

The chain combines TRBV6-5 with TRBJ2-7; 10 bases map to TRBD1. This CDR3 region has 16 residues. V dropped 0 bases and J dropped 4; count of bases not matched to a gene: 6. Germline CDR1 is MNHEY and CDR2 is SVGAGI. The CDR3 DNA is TGTGCCAGCAGTTACTCGAAGGTGGGACAGGGGTACGAGCAGTACTTC. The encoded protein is CASSYSKVGQGYEQYF.

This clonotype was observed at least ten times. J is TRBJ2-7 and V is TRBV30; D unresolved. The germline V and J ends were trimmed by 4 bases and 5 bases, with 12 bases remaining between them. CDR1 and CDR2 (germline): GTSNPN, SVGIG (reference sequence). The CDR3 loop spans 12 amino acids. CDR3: CAWTPVLDEQYF. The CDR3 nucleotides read TGTGCCTGGACCCCGGTCCTAGACGAGCAGTACTTC.

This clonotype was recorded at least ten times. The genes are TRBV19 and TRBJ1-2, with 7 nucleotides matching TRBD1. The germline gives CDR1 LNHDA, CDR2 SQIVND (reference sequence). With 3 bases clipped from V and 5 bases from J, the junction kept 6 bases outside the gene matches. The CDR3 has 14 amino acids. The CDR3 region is CASSIGDRLYGYTF. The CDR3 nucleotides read TGTGCCAGTAGTATCGGGGACAGATTATATGGCTACACCTTC.

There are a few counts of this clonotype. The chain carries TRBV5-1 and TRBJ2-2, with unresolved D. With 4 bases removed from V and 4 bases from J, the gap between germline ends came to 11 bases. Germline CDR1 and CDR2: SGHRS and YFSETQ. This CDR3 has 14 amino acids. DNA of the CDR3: TGCGCCAGCAGCCAGGTCGGTGCCACCGGGGAGCTGTTTTTT. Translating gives CASSQVGATGELFF.

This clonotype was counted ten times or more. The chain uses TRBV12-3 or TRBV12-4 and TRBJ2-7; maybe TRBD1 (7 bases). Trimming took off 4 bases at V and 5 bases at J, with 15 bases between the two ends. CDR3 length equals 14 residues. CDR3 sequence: CASSSMTGRNEQYF. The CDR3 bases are TGTGCCAGCAGTTCTATGACAGGGAGGAACGAGCAGTACTTC.

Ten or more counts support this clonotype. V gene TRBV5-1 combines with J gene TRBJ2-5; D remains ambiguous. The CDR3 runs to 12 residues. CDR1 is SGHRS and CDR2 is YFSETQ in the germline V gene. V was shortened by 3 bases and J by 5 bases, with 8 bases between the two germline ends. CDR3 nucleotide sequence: TGCGCCAGCAGCTGGAACGGGGAGACCCAGTACTTC. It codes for CASSWNGETQYF.

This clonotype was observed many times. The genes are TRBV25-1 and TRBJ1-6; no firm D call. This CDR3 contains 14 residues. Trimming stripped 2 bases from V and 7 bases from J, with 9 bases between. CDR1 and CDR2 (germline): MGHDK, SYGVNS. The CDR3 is CASSETVANSPLHF. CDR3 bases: TGTGCCAGCAGTGAAACGGTGGCGAATTCACCCCTCCACTTT. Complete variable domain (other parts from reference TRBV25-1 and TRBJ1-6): EADIYQTPRYLVIGTGKKITLECSQTMGHDKMYWYQQDPGMELHLIHYSYGVNSTEKGDLSSESTVSRIRTEHFPLTLESARPSHTSQYLCASSETVANSPLHFGNGTRLTVT.

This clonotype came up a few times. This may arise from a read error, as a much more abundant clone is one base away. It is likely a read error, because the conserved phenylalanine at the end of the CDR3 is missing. CDR3 sequence: CASSSMAEAFL. In nucleotides, the CDR3 is TGCGCCAGCAGTAGTATGGCTGAAGCTTTCTTA. The J gene is TRBJ1-1, the V gene TRBV5-1; the D is unclear. Germline loops: CDR1 SGHRS, CDR2 YFSETQ. The CDR3 spans 11 residues. Trimming stripped 5 bases from V and 6 bases from J, with 8 bases between.

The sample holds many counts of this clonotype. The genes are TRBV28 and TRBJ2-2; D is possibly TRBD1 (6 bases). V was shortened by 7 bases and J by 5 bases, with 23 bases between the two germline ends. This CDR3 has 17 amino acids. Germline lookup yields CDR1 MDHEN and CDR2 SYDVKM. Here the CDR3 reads CASKTLTGTPRTGELFF. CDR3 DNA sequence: TGTGCCAGCAAAACTCTTACCGGGACACCGAGAACCGGGGAGCTGTTTTTT.

CDR3 sequence reads: CASGGDQSVNQPQHF. CDR3 DNA sequence: TGTGCCAGCGGTGGAGATCAGAGCGTCAATCAGCCCCAGCATTTT. The rearrangement links TRBV28 to TRBJ1-5; D call uncertain. The CDR3 has 15 amino acids. Trimming shortened V by 8 bases and J by 3 bases, and 17 bases separated the two germline ends. Germline assignment: CDR1 MDHEN and CDR2 SYDVKM.

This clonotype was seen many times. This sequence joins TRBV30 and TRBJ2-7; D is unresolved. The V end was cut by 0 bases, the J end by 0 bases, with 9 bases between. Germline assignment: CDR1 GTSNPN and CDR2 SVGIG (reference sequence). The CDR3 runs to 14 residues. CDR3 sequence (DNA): TGTGCCTGGAGTGTACCGCAGAGCTCCTACGAGCAGTACTTC. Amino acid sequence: CAWSVPQSSYEQYF. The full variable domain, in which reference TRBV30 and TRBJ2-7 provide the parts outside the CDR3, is SQTIHQWPATLVQPVGSPLSLECTVEGTSNPNLYWYRQAAGRGLQLLFYSVGIGQISSEVPQNLSASRPQDRQFILSSKKLLLSDSGFYLCAWSVPQSSYEQYFGPGTRLTVT.

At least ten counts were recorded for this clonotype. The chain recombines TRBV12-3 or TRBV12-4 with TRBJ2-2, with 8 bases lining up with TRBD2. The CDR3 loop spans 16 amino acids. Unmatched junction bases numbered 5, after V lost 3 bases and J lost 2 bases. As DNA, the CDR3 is TGTGCCAGCAGTTTTCTAAGCGGGAGCAACACCGGGGAGCTGTTTTTT. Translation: CASSFLSGSNTGELFF.

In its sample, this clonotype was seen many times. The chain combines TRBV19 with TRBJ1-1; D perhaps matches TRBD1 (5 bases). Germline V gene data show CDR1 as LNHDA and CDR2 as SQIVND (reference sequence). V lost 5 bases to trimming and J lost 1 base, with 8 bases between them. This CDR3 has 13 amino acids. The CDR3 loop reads CASSGTRNTEAFF. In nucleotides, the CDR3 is TGTGCCAGTAGTGGGACGAGGAACACTGAAGCTTTCTTT.

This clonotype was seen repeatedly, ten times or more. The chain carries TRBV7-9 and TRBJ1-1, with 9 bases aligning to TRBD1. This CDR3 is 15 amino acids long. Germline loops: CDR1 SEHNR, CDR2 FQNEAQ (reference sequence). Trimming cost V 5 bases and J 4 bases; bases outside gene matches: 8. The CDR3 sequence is CASSLPGQGGTEAFF. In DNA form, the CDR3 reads TGTGCCAGCAGCCTACCGGGACAGGGAGGCACTGAAGCTTTCTTT.